These T cell receptor beta chains were read from a single sample in a study of cytomegalovirus exposure and HLA in healthy donors. The method was immunoSEQ multiplex PCR; TCRdb's version includes in-frame clones alone and lacks a portion of them. Here the sample spans roughly 250,000 clones, 80% being singletons. Material for sequencing was PBMCs. The source is a girl aged 2-10 years in good health and CMV-seronegative. Both conserved end residues are part of each CDR3. D genes are given only for firm matches. The size of a clone is reported for some rows only, either as once, few or many, or as a class for expanded clones.

TRBJ2-2 | . | TRBD1 | TRBV11-3 | CASSRDRGYTGELFF | TGTGCCAGCAGCCGGGACAGGGGGTACACCGGGGAGCTGTTTTTT
TRBJ2-2 | . | TRBD2 | TRBV2 | CASSPRRGGAFMGGELFF | TGTGCCAGCAGTCCCCGTCGCGGGGGGGCCTTCATGGGCGGGGAGCTGTTTTTT
TRBJ2-7 | . | TRBD2 | TRBV5-8 | CASSNARGRASYEQYF | TGTGCCAGCAGCAACGCGCGCGGGAGGGCGTCCTACGAGCAGTACTTC
TRBJ1-1 | . | . | TRBV6-1 | CASIYGKNTEAFF | TGTGCCAGCATTTACGGGAAGAACACTGAAGCTTTCTTT
TRBJ1-4 | . | TRBD1 | TRBV30 | CAWSAFDRGVVSNEKLFF | TGTGCCTGGAGCGCCTTCGACAGGGGAGTAGTCAGTAATGAAAAACTGTTTTTT
TRBJ2-1 | . | TRBD1 | TRBV7-3 | CASSPNRDRPYNEQFF | TGTGCCAGCAGCCCGAACCGGGACAGACCATACAATGAGCAGTTCTTC
TRBJ2-1 | . | . | TRBV9 | CASSVEDWNNEQFF | TGTGCCAGCAGCGTAGAAGACTGGAACAATGAGCAGTTCTTC
TRBJ2-5 | . | TRBD2 | TRBV4-1 | CASSQGSVGLAKETQYF | TGCGCCAGCAGCCAAGGATCGGTCGGACTAGCAAAAGAGACCCAGTACTTC
TRBJ1-1 | few | . | TRBV28 | CASSFSGRRAFF | TGTGCCAGCAGTTTTTCGGGGAGGCGAGCTTTCTTT
TRBJ1-5 | . | . | TRBV28 | CASSFYRAGNQPQHF | TGTGCCAGCAGTTTCTACAGGGCGGGCAATCAGCCCCAGCATTTT
TRBJ2-5 | . | . | TRBV28 | CASSFRGRETQYF | TGTGCCAGCAGTTTTCGGGGTAGGGAGACCCAGTACTTC
TRBJ2-1 | once | TRBD2 | TRBV9 | CASSVGLVGNEQFF | TGTGCCAGCAGCGTGGGACTAGTGGGCAATGAGCAGTTCTTC
TRBJ1-2 | . | TRBD1 | TRBV19 | CASRRDRGGGYTF | TGTGCCAGTCGAAGAGACAGGGGAGGTGGCTACACCTTC
TRBJ1-1 | . | . | TRBV5-1 | CASSSNGGGRTEAFF | TGCGCCAGCAGCTCCAATGGTGGGGGGAGGACTGAGGCTTTCTTT
TRBJ1-1 | . | . | TRBV7-9 | CASSLAFAGKAFF | TGTGCCAGCAGCTTAGCGTTTGCAGGGAAAGCTTTCTTT
TRBJ1-2 | . | TRBD1 | TRBV11-2 | CASSLVGTGHYGYTF | TGTGCCAGCAGCTTAGTTGGGACAGGGCACTATGGCTACACCTTC
TRBJ2-7 | few | . | TRBV9 | CASSVGSSTAYEQYF | TGTGCCAGCAGCGTAGGTTCTAGCACTGCCTACGAGCAGTACTTC
TRBJ2-5 | . | . | TRBV18 | CASSPGGQETQYF | TGTGCCAGCTCACCAGGAGGCCAAGAGACCCAGTACTTC
TRBJ2-1 | . | TRBD2 | TRBV19 | CASSIGGSANEQFF | TGTGCCAGTAGTATTGGCGGGAGCGCGAATGAGCAGTTCTTC
TRBJ1-2 | . | . | TRBV28 | CASSRTANYGYTF | TGTGCCAGCAGCCGAACAGCTAACTATGGCTACACCTTC
TRBJ2-2 | . | TRBD1 | TRBV7-9 | CASSRYRGTNTGELFF | TGTGCCAGCAGCCGATACAGGGGGACGAACACCGGGGAGCTGTTTTTT
TRBJ1-2 | . | TRBD1 | TRBV4-2 | CASSITGGEGYGYTF | TGTGCCAGCAGCATAACAGGGGGAGAGGGCTATGGCTACACCTTC
TRBJ1-1 | . | TRBD1 | TRBV5-1 | CASSSRDRGLAFF | TGCGCCAGCAGCTCCCGGGACAGGGGGCTTGCTTTCTTT
TRBJ2-3 | . | . | TRBV28 | CASSLGAPSGGLTDTQYF | TGTGCCAGCAGCCTGGGTGCCCCAAGTGGAGGCCTCACAGATACGCAGTATTTT
TRBJ1-4 | . | TRBD1 | TRBV28 | CASSLEGAANEKLFF | TGTGCCAGCAGTTTAGAGGGGGCAGCTAATGAAAAACTGTTTTTT
TRBJ2-3 | . | TRBD1 | TRBV11-2 | CASSQGALATTDTQYF | TGTGCCAGCAGCCAGGGGGCTCTAGCTACCACAGATACGCAGTATTTT
TRBJ2-7 | . | . | TRBV2 | CASRAVPDGYTGEQYF | TGTGCCAGCAGAGCGGTCCCGGACGGGTATACGGGCGAGCAGTACTTC
TRBJ1-4 | . | . | TRBV18 | CASSPIPGGNEKLFF | TGTGCCAGCTCACCCATCCCGGGTGGAAATGAAAAACTGTTTTTT
TRBJ2-7 | once | TRBD1 | TRBV5-4 | CASSAGQGLYEQYF | TGTGCCAGCAGCGCCGGACAGGGGCTCTACGAGCAGTACTTC
TRBJ2-7 | . | TRBD1 | TRBV28 | CASSSPGQGSYEQYF | TGTGCCAGCAGCTCACCGGGACAGGGGTCCTACGAGCAGTACTTC
TRBJ2-3 | . | . | TRBV19 | CASSIRLATDTQYF | TGTGCCAGTAGTATCAGGCTAGCCACAGATACGCAGTATTTT
TRBJ1-1 | once | . | TRBV19 | CASSTQGSSTEAFF | TGTGCCAGTAGTACACAGGGATCTAGCACTGAAGCTTTCTTT
TRBJ1-2 | . | TRBD1 | TRBV27 | CASSWTGRDGYTF | TGTGCCAGCAGTTGGACAGGGCGGGATGGCTACACCTTC
TRBJ1-2 | . | TRBD1 | TRBV29-1 | CSVEDVPGQGLDGYTF | TGCAGCGTTGAAGATGTTCCGGGACAGGGGCTCGATGGCTACACCTTC
TRBJ2-3 | . | . | TRBV5-4 | CASSPTLKTGLGSTDTQYF | TGTGCCAGCAGCCCTACGCTAAAAACAGGGTTGGGAAGCACAGATACGCAGTATTTT
TRBJ2-1 | . | TRBD2 | TRBV9 | CASSPWGTSGGSSYNEQFF | TGTGCCAGCAGCCCATGGGGGACTAGCGGGGGAAGCTCCTACAATGAGCAGTTCTTC
TRBJ1-5 | . | . | TRBV30 | CAWSGLGQGNQPQHF | TGTGCCTGGAGCGGGCTGGGCCAGGGTAATCAGCCCCAGCATTTT
TRBJ2-1 | . | TRBD2 | TRBV7-9 | CASSWRLANEQFF | TGTGCCAGCAGCTGGAGACTAGCAAATGAGCAGTTCTTC
TRBJ2-6 | . | TRBD1 | TRBV5-1 | CASSLVSTGGAPGANVLTF | TGCGCCAGCAGCTTGGTCTCGACAGGGGGGGCTCCGGGAGCCAACGTCCTGACTTTC
TRBJ2-1 | once | . | TRBV6-1 | CASSSRHSGDEQFF | TGTGCCAGCAGTTCACGACATTCGGGAGATGAGCAGTTCTTC
TRBJ2-3 | . | . | TRBV7-3 | CASSLTKEGAPTDTQYF | TGTGCCAGCAGCTTAACGAAGGAGGGGGCCCCCACAGATACGCAGTATTTT
TRBJ1-1 | . | . | TRBV28 | CASSAGASRLNTEAFF | TGTGCCAGCAGCGCGGGGGCGTCCCGATTAAACACTGAAGCTTTCTTT